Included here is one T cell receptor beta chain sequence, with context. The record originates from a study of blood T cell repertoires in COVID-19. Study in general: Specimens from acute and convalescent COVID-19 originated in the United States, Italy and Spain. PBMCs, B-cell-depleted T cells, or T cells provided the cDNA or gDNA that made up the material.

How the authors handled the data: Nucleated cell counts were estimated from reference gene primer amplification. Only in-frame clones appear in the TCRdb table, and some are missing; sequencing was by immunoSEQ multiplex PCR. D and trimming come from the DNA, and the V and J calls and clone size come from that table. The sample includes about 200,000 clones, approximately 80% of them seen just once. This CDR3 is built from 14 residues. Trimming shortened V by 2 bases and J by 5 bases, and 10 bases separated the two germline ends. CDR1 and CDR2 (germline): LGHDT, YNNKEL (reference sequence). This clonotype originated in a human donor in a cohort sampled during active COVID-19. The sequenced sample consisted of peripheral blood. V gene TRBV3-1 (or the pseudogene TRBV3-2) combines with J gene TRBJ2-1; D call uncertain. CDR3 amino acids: CASSQWLVNNEQFF. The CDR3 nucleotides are TGTGCCAGCAGCCAATGGCTAGTTAACAATGAGCAGTTCTTC.